This T cell receptor beta chain derives from a study of OX40 agonist ivuxolimab in advanced cancers. Study summary: Participants averaged about 60 years of age (range roughly 23 to 90) and were 82.7% male. People who had prior anti-PD-1, anti-PD-L1 or anti-CTLA-4 therapy could take part, and under 45% had some. General observations from the study: The antigen specificity of the peripheral T cells (those that were expanded) was not determined. Dosing at 0.1 to 3.0 mg/kg was accompanied by clonal expansion of CD4+ and CD8+ blood T cells by week 6.

Libraries were prepared by immunoSEQ multiplex PCR; TCRdb keeps only in-frame clonotypes and omits some of them. This table holds 76,000 or so clones, 85% to 90% found once. About this clone: Its target is not known.

The germline V gene encodes CDR1 MGHRA and CDR2 YSYEKL. This CDR3 comprises 16 residues. V trimming: 0 bases; J trimming: 8 bases; junction bases outside the gene matches: 9. The chain links TRBV4-1 to TRBJ1-5, with TRBD1 matching over 8 bases. The source material was CD4+ or CD8+ T cells sorted from blood, sampled in a trial of the OX40 agonist ivuxolimab. This clonotype originated in an adult with an advanced solid tumor such as melanoma, head and neck, liver or kidney cancer. CDR3 nucleotides: TGCGCCAGCAGCCAAGAGGGTCAGGGGGCACGGGAGCCCCAGCATTTT. This translates into CASSQEGQGAREPQHF.